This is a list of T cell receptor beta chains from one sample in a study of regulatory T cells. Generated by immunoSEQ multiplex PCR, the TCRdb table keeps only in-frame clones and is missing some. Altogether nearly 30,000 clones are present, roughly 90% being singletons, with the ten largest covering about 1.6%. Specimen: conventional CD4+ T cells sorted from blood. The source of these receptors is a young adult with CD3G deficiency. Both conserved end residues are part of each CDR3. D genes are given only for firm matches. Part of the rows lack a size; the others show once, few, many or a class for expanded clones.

cdr3_nt: TGCGCCAGCAGCCGTTCTGGCCCACAAGAGACCCAGTACTTC
cdr3_aa: CASSRSGPQETQYF
v_call: TRBV5-1
clone_size: .
d_call: .
j_call: TRBJ2-5

cdr3_nt: TGTGCCAGCAGTCGCAGGTCGGCAGATACGCAGTATTTT
cdr3_aa: CASSRRSADTQYF
v_call: TRBV7-3
clone_size: .
d_call: .
j_call: TRBJ2-3

cdr3_nt: TGCGCCAGCAGCCCACGGGCGGAGATGAACACTGAAGCTTTCTTT
cdr3_aa: CASSPRAEMNTEAFF
v_call: TRBV5-1
clone_size: .
d_call: .
j_call: TRBJ1-1

cdr3_nt: TGTGCCAGCAGCCAGGACAGGGGGAGGGTCTATAATGGCTACACCTTC
cdr3_aa: CASSQDRGRVYNGYTF
v_call: TRBV6-6
clone_size: .
d_call: TRBD1
j_call: TRBJ1-2

cdr3_nt: TGTGCCAGCAGCAACCAGAACTCTGGAAACACCATATATTTT
cdr3_aa: CASSNQNSGNTIYF
v_call: TRBV9
clone_size: .
d_call: .
j_call: TRBJ1-3

cdr3_nt: TGTGCCAGCAGCCTAGCTGGACTAGCGGGAGTAGAGACCCAGTACTTC
cdr3_aa: CASSLAGLAGVETQYF
v_call: TRBV7-9
clone_size: .
d_call: TRBD2
j_call: TRBJ2-5

cdr3_nt: TGTGCCAGCAGTGATCAGGGCTTGAACACTGAAGCTTTCTTT
cdr3_aa: CASSDQGLNTEAFF
v_call: TRBV6-1
clone_size: .
d_call: .
j_call: TRBJ1-1

cdr3_nt: TGTGCCAGCACTTACCCCGCGACAGTATGGGGTCAGCCCCAGCATTTT
cdr3_aa: CASTYPATVWGQPQHF
v_call: TRBV6-5
clone_size: .
d_call: .
j_call: TRBJ1-5

cdr3_nt: TGTGCCAGCAGCCTAGGACAGACCTACGAGCAGTACTTC
cdr3_aa: CASSLGQTYEQYF
v_call: TRBV14
clone_size: .
d_call: .
j_call: TRBJ2-7

cdr3_nt: TGTGCCAGTAGTTCAATAAGGGATAACATTCAGTACTTC
cdr3_aa: CASSSIRDNIQYF
v_call: TRBV19
clone_size: .
d_call: .
j_call: TRBJ2-4

cdr3_nt: TGTGCCATCAGTGAGTCGGAAAATCAGCCCCAGCATTTT
cdr3_aa: CAISESENQPQHF
v_call: TRBV10-3
clone_size: .
d_call: .
j_call: TRBJ1-5

cdr3_nt: TGTGCCAGCAGCAGGGAAGCTAATGAAAAACTGTTTTTT
cdr3_aa: CASSREANEKLFF
v_call: TRBV6-6
clone_size: .
d_call: .
j_call: TRBJ1-4

cdr3_nt: TGTGCCAGCAGCCCCTCGGGTAGCGGGTCCCAGTTCTTC
cdr3_aa: CASSPSGSGSQFF
v_call: TRBV6-1
clone_size: .
d_call: TRBD2
j_call: TRBJ2-1

cdr3_nt: TGTGCCAGCTCACCACGTGCAGCGGGAAACACCATATATTTT
cdr3_aa: CASSPRAAGNTIYF
v_call: TRBV18
clone_size: .
d_call: .
j_call: TRBJ1-3

cdr3_nt: TGCGCCAGCAGCTTGAGGCAGGGGGCAGAAGGAAACATTCAGTACTTC
cdr3_aa: CASSLRQGAEGNIQYF
v_call: TRBV5-1
clone_size: .
d_call: TRBD1
j_call: TRBJ2-4

cdr3_nt: TGTGCCAGCAGCCAGGGACAGGGGAGCAATCAGCCCCAGCATTTT
cdr3_aa: CASSQGQGSNQPQHF
v_call: TRBV4-2
clone_size: .
d_call: TRBD1
j_call: TRBJ1-5

cdr3_nt: TGTGCCAGCAGCTTAGCAGGGGACAGGGTATACGAGCAGTACTTC
cdr3_aa: CASSLAGDRVYEQYF
v_call: TRBV7-2
clone_size: .
d_call: TRBD1
j_call: TRBJ2-7

cdr3_nt: TGTGCCAGCAGCTTATTGTCCTCCTCTGGGGCCAACGTCCTGACTTTC
cdr3_aa: CASSLLSSSGANVLTF
v_call: TRBV11-2
clone_size: .
d_call: .
j_call: TRBJ2-6

cdr3_nt: TGTGCCAGCAGTAATGATGGACAGGGGTATAGTCAGCCCCAGCATTTT
cdr3_aa: CASSNDGQGYSQPQHF
v_call: TRBV28
clone_size: .
d_call: TRBD1
j_call: TRBJ1-5

cdr3_nt: TGTGCCAGTCAGCTTAGGGTGAACACTGAAGCTTTCTTT
cdr3_aa: CASQLRVNTEAFF
v_call: TRBV7-8
clone_size: .
d_call: .
j_call: TRBJ1-1

cdr3_nt: TGCGCCAGCAGCTTTATGCAGGGGGGGAATGAGCAGTTCTTC
cdr3_aa: CASSFMQGGNEQFF
v_call: TRBV5-1
clone_size: .
d_call: .
j_call: TRBJ2-1

cdr3_nt: TGTGCCAGCAGTTTGGGACGGAGCTCTGGAAACACCATATATTTT
cdr3_aa: CASSLGRSSGNTIYF
v_call: TRBV6-5
clone_size: .
d_call: .
j_call: TRBJ1-3

cdr3_nt: TGTGCCAGCAGCTTAACGAAGAAAGATACGCAGTATTTT
cdr3_aa: CASSLTKKDTQYF
v_call: TRBV7-3
clone_size: .
d_call: .
j_call: TRBJ2-3

cdr3_nt: TGTGCCAGCAGTGAAGTGGCCGGCCATAATTCACCCCTCCACTTT
cdr3_aa: CASSEVAGHNSPLHF
v_call: TRBV6-1
clone_size: .
d_call: .
j_call: TRBJ1-6

cdr3_nt: TGTGCCAGCAGCTTAGTCCCCAGCGGGAGCGGTAGTGAGCAGTTCTTC
cdr3_aa: CASSLVPSGSGSEQFF
v_call: TRBV7-9
clone_size: .
d_call: TRBD2
j_call: TRBJ2-1

cdr3_nt: TGTGCCAGCAGCCCTCCCCCGGGACAGGGGTCCTACGAGCAGTACTTC
cdr3_aa: CASSPPPGQGSYEQYF
v_call: TRBV11-2
clone_size: .
d_call: TRBD1
j_call: TRBJ2-7

cdr3_nt: TGTGCCAGCAGTTTGGGACGGACTAGCGGGAGATTCGAAACCAAAAACATTCAGTACTTC
cdr3_aa: CASSLGRTSGRFETKNIQYF
v_call: TRBV28
clone_size: .
d_call: TRBD2
j_call: TRBJ2-4

cdr3_nt: TGTGCCATCAGCAAGGGACAGGGGGCGGAAGGCTACACCTTC
cdr3_aa: CAISKGQGAEGYTF
v_call: TRBV10-3
clone_size: .
d_call: TRBD1
j_call: TRBJ1-2

cdr3_nt: TGTGCCAGCAGCAGAGACTACGAGCAGTACTTC
cdr3_aa: CASSRDYEQYF
v_call: TRBV28
clone_size: .
d_call: .
j_call: TRBJ2-7

cdr3_nt: TGCGCCAGCACCGGAGTTAGAACTTACGAGCAGTACTTC
cdr3_aa: CASTGVRTYEQYF
v_call: TRBV5-1
clone_size: .
d_call: .
j_call: TRBJ2-7

cdr3_nt: TGTGCCAGCAGCTTGCTTCGGGGGGGCCAAAGATCCTACGAGCAGTACTTC
cdr3_aa: CASSLLRGGQRSYEQYF
v_call: TRBV5-4
clone_size: .
d_call: TRBD2
j_call: TRBJ2-7

cdr3_nt: TGTGCCAGCAGCACCCGGACAGGGGTAGACAATGAGCAGTTCTTC
cdr3_aa: CASSTRTGVDNEQFF
v_call: TRBV7-6
clone_size: .
d_call: TRBD1
j_call: TRBJ2-1

cdr3_nt: TGTGCCAGCTCACCACTTGGGGGTAAGGGCACTGAAGCTTTCTTT
cdr3_aa: CASSPLGGKGTEAFF
v_call: TRBV18
clone_size: once
d_call: .
j_call: TRBJ1-1

cdr3_nt: TGTGCCAGCAGTGAATCCCCGCGGCATGGCTACACCTTC
cdr3_aa: CASSESPRHGYTF
v_call: TRBV6-1
clone_size: few
d_call: .
j_call: TRBJ1-2

cdr3_nt: TGTGCCAGCAGGGACAGGCTCTACAATGAGCAGTTCTTC
cdr3_aa: CASRDRLYNEQFF
v_call: TRBV6-1
clone_size: .
d_call: TRBD1
j_call: TRBJ2-1

cdr3_nt: TGTGCCAGCGGTTCCCTCGGTGTCTCTGGGGCCAACGTCCTGACTTTC
cdr3_aa: CASGSLGVSGANVLTF
v_call: TRBV28
clone_size: .
d_call: .
j_call: TRBJ2-6

cdr3_nt: TGTGCCAGTAGTAAACAGGCGGGAGGGCCCCACAATGAGCAGTTCTTC
cdr3_aa: CASSKQAGGPHNEQFF
v_call: TRBV19
clone_size: .
d_call: TRBD2
j_call: TRBJ2-1